Listed below are T cell receptor beta chains from one sample, sequenced in a study of early T cells in non-severe SARS-CoV-2 infection. Each CDR3 protein gets one entry after TCRdb re-called the 5' RACE reads with MiXCR. The data contain 98,000 or so distinct CDR3 sequences, roughly 12% of them singletons. Sequenced material: whole blood. These receptors all come from an adult who was a healthcare worker with PCR-confirmed SARS-CoV-2 infection or an uninfected control (not recorded which). CDR3s include the opening cysteine and the closing phenylalanine or tryptophan. Each record gives: clone size, J gene, V gene, CDR3 length, D gene, CDR3 protein, CDR3 DNA. A D gene is named only where the DNA matches it firmly. Rows may omit the clone size; those that give it use once, few, many or a size class.

clone_size: many; j_call: TRBJ1-5; v_call: TRBV24-1; cdr3_length: 15; d_call: -; cdr3_aa: CATSDPSAGNQPQHF; cdr3_nt: TGTGCCACCAGTGATCCCAGCGCGGGAAACCAGCCCCAGCATTTT
clone_size: few; j_call: TRBJ1-2; v_call: TRBV9; cdr3_length: 17; d_call: -; cdr3_aa: CASSAQAFRESNYGYTF; cdr3_nt: TGTGCCAGCAGCGCCCAAGCTTTCAGGGAATCCAACTATGGCTACACCTTC
clone_size: -; j_call: TRBJ2-5; v_call: TRBV7-9; cdr3_length: 11; d_call: -; cdr3_aa: CASTARETQYF; cdr3_nt: TGTGCCAGCACGGCACGAGAGACCCAGTACTTC
clone_size: -; j_call: TRBJ1-1; v_call: TRBV3-1; cdr3_length: 13; d_call: -; cdr3_aa: CASSRMGDTEAFF; cdr3_nt: TGTGCCAGCAGCCGAATGGGGGACACTGAAGCTTTCTTT
clone_size: many; j_call: TRBJ2-3; v_call: TRBV7-3; cdr3_length: 14; d_call: -; cdr3_aa: CASSLGGYTDTQYF; cdr3_nt: TGTGCCAGCAGCTTAGGGGGATACACAGATACGCAGTATTTT
clone_size: few; j_call: TRBJ1-1; v_call: TRBV5-5; cdr3_length: 13; d_call: -; cdr3_aa: CASRVNLNTEAFF; cdr3_nt: TGTGCCAGCAGGGTGAATTTGAACACTGAAGCTTTCTTT
clone_size: -; j_call: TRBJ1-2; v_call: TRBV6-2/TRBV6-3; cdr3_length: 12; d_call: -; cdr3_aa: CASSFEGYGYTF; cdr3_nt: TGTGCCAGCAGCTTCGAGGGCTATGGCTACACCTTC
clone_size: -; j_call: TRBJ2-1; v_call: TRBV20-1; cdr3_length: 16; d_call: TRBD2; cdr3_aa: CSASGALAGRYNEQFF; cdr3_nt: TGCAGTGCTAGTGGGGCTCTAGCGGGTCGCTACAATGAGCAGTTCTTC
clone_size: -; j_call: TRBJ2-1; v_call: TRBV15; cdr3_length: 16; d_call: TRBD2; cdr3_aa: CATSRARLAGDNEQFF; cdr3_nt: TGTGCCACCAGCAGAGCTAGACTAGCGGGGGACAATGAGCAGTTCTTC
clone_size: few; j_call: TRBJ1-6; v_call: TRBV27; cdr3_length: 14; d_call: TRBD1; cdr3_aa: CASTRQGYNSPLHF; cdr3_nt: TGTGCCAGCACCCGACAGGGCTATAATTCACCCCTCCACTTT
clone_size: many; j_call: TRBJ2-7; v_call: TRBV24-1; cdr3_length: 16; d_call: TRBD2; cdr3_aa: CATSDLQAGISYEQYF; cdr3_nt: TGTGCCACCAGTGATTTGCAAGCGGGGATCTCCTACGAGCAGTACTTC
clone_size: few; j_call: TRBJ2-4; v_call: TRBV20-1; cdr3_length: 12; d_call: -; cdr3_aa: CSARGQSNIQYF; cdr3_nt: TGCAGTGCTAGAGGGCAGTCAAACATTCAGTACTTC
clone_size: few; j_call: TRBJ2-7; v_call: TRBV2; cdr3_length: 17; d_call: -; cdr3_aa: CASSALQGLAVTYEQYF; cdr3_nt: TGTGCCAGCAGTGCGCTTCAGGGGCTAGCGGTGACCTACGAGCAGTACTTC
clone_size: many; j_call: TRBJ1-6; v_call: TRBV6-6; cdr3_length: 11; d_call: TRBD1; cdr3_aa: CASRQGAALHF; cdr3_nt: TGTGCCAGCAGGCAGGGGGCCGCCCTCCACTTT
clone_size: few; j_call: TRBJ1-4; v_call: TRBV20-1; cdr3_length: 14; d_call: -; cdr3_aa: CSARDRVISEKLFF; cdr3_nt: TGCAGTGCTAGAGACAGGGTAATAAGTGAAAAACTGTTTTTT
clone_size: -; j_call: TRBJ2-7; v_call: TRBV2; cdr3_length: 16; d_call: TRBD2; cdr3_aa: CASSKYGTMEFYEQYF; cdr3_nt: TGTGCCAGCAGTAAGTACGGGACTATGGAGTTTTACGAGCAGTACTTC
clone_size: many; j_call: TRBJ1-4; v_call: TRBV7-7; cdr3_length: 13; d_call: -; cdr3_aa: CASSLNSGEKLFF; cdr3_nt: TGTGCTAGCAGCTTAAACTCCGGTGAAAAACTGTTTTTT
clone_size: many; j_call: TRBJ1-4; v_call: TRBV12-3/TRBV12-4; cdr3_length: 14; d_call: TRBD1; cdr3_aa: CASSPGQGGEKLFF; cdr3_nt: TGTGCCAGCAGCCCGGGACAGGGAGGCGAAAAACTGTTTTTT
clone_size: many; j_call: TRBJ2-5; v_call: TRBV5-1; cdr3_length: 16; d_call: TRBD2; cdr3_aa: CASSLFAGGLQETQYF; cdr3_nt: TGCGCCAGCAGCTTGTTTGCGGGGGGGCTTCAAGAGACCCAGTACTTC
clone_size: -; j_call: TRBJ2-7; v_call: TRBV5-6; cdr3_length: 13; d_call: -; cdr3_aa: CASSPARRYEQYF; cdr3_nt: TGTGCCAGCAGCCCGGCGAGAAGGTACGAGCAGTACTTC
clone_size: -; j_call: TRBJ1-2; v_call: TRBV20-1; cdr3_length: 17; d_call: TRBD1; cdr3_aa: CSAGVNGQGAFNYGYTF; cdr3_nt: TGCAGTGCTGGGGTCAATGGACAGGGGGCGTTTAACTATGGCTACACCTTC
clone_size: few; j_call: TRBJ2-2; v_call: TRBV7-6; cdr3_length: 17; d_call: TRBD1; cdr3_aa: CASSPNPQGARGGELFF; cdr3_nt: TGTGCCAGCAGCCCCAACCCACAGGGGGCGCGTGGCGGGGAGCTGTTTTTT
clone_size: -; j_call: TRBJ2-1; v_call: TRBV11-2; cdr3_length: 15; d_call: TRBD2; cdr3_aa: CASSQAGPSYNEQFF; cdr3_nt: TGTGCCAGTTCACAAGCGGGACCCTCCTACAATGAGCAGTTCTTC
clone_size: many; j_call: TRBJ1-2; v_call: TRBV28; cdr3_length: 14; d_call: -; cdr3_aa: CASSLMGGGEGYTF; cdr3_nt: TGTGCCAGCAGTTTAATGGGGGGCGGGGAAGGCTACACCTTC
clone_size: -; j_call: TRBJ2-3; v_call: TRBV29-1; cdr3_length: 11; d_call: -; cdr3_aa: CSVQQEDTQYF; cdr3_nt: TGCAGCGTCCAGCAGGAGGATACGCAGTATTTT
clone_size: few; j_call: TRBJ1-1; v_call: TRBV7-8; cdr3_length: 13; d_call: -; cdr3_aa: CASSPEMNTEAFF; cdr3_nt: TGTGCCAGCAGCCCAGAGATGAACACTGAAGCTTTCTTT
clone_size: many; j_call: TRBJ1-5; v_call: TRBV19; cdr3_length: 18; d_call: TRBD1; cdr3_aa: CASSTRGTGGYSNQPQHF; cdr3_nt: TGTGCCAGTAGTACCCGAGGGACAGGGGGCTATAGCAATCAGCCCCAGCATTTT
clone_size: few; j_call: TRBJ2-2; v_call: TRBV7-8; cdr3_length: 17; d_call: TRBD2; cdr3_aa: CASRRTSGGANTGELFF; cdr3_nt: TGTGCCAGCAGGCGGACTAGCGGGGGAGCGAACACCGGGGAGCTGTTTTTT
clone_size: -; j_call: TRBJ2-7; v_call: TRBV28; cdr3_length: 13; d_call: -; cdr3_aa: CAAGGPEFNEQYF; cdr3_nt: TGTGCGGCCGGGGGGCCGGAATTCAACGAGCAGTACTTC
clone_size: few; j_call: TRBJ1-4; v_call: TRBV20-1; cdr3_length: 13; d_call: TRBD1; cdr3_aa: CSAAGQGGEKLFF; cdr3_nt: TGCAGTGCTGCCGGACAGGGGGGGGAAAAACTGTTTTTT
clone_size: -; j_call: TRBJ2-6; v_call: TRBV7-3; cdr3_length: 16; d_call: -; cdr3_aa: CASSLSPAAEANVLTF; cdr3_nt: TGTGCCAGCAGCTTAAGTCCGGCAGCTGAGGCCAACGTCCTGACTTTC
clone_size: few; j_call: TRBJ2-6; v_call: TRBV20-1; cdr3_length: 17; d_call: -; cdr3_aa: CSARDRNRFSGANVLTF; cdr3_nt: TGCAGTGCTAGAGATCGCAACAGGTTCTCTGGGGCCAACGTCCTGACTTTC
clone_size: few; j_call: TRBJ2-7; v_call: TRBV28; cdr3_length: 16; d_call: -; cdr3_aa: CASSPPGGRGPYEQYF; cdr3_nt: TGTGCCAGCAGTCCACCTGGGGGCAGGGGCCCCTACGAGCAGTACTTC
clone_size: -; j_call: TRBJ1-5; v_call: TRBV2; cdr3_length: 14; d_call: -; cdr3_aa: CASSLGRDPQPQHF; cdr3_nt: TGTGCCAGCAGTTTGGGCAGGGACCCCCAGCCCCAGCATTTT
clone_size: few; j_call: TRBJ2-7; v_call: TRBV27; cdr3_length: 17; d_call: -; cdr3_aa: CASSFSPSWTEVYEQYF; cdr3_nt: TGTGCCAGCAGTTTTTCTCCCTCTTGGACAGAAGTCTACGAGCAGTACTTC
clone_size: -; j_call: TRBJ2-5; v_call: TRBV20-1; cdr3_length: 13; d_call: TRBD1; cdr3_aa: CSATPGGGETQYF; cdr3_nt: TGCAGTGCAACCCCAGGGGGTGGAGAGACCCAGTACTTC
clone_size: few; j_call: TRBJ2-7; v_call: TRBV20-1; cdr3_length: 17; d_call: -; cdr3_aa: CSARSRRSGSGSYEQYF; cdr3_nt: TGCAGTGCTAGATCCAGACGCAGCGGCTCCGGGTCCTACGAGCAGTACTTC
clone_size: few; j_call: TRBJ2-1; v_call: TRBV12-5; cdr3_length: 18; d_call: TRBD2; cdr3_aa: CASGLASGTSGTYNEQFF; cdr3_nt: TGTGCTAGTGGTTTGGCGTCCGGGACTAGCGGGACTTACAATGAGCAGTTCTTC
clone_size: few; j_call: TRBJ2-3; v_call: TRBV7-8; cdr3_length: 14; d_call: -; cdr3_aa: CASSLPPFRDTQYF; cdr3_nt: TGTGCCAGCAGCTTGCCTCCGTTCAGGGATACGCAGTATTTT
clone_size: few; j_call: TRBJ1-6; v_call: TRBV20-1; cdr3_length: 17; d_call: TRBD1; cdr3_aa: CSAEYAPDRGPNSPLHF; cdr3_nt: TGCAGTGCTGAGTACGCCCCGGACAGGGGACCTAATTCACCCCTCCACTTT
clone_size: many; j_call: TRBJ2-5; v_call: TRBV6-5; cdr3_length: 15; d_call: TRBD2; cdr3_aa: CASSYTSGSQETQYF; cdr3_nt: TGTGCCAGCAGTTACACTAGCGGGAGCCAAGAGACCCAGTACTTC
clone_size: many; j_call: TRBJ2-3; v_call: TRBV27; cdr3_length: 16; d_call: TRBD2; cdr3_aa: CASSSGLAGDWDTQYF; cdr3_nt: TGTGCCAGCAGTTCCGGACTAGCGGGAGATTGGGATACGCAGTATTTT
clone_size: many; j_call: TRBJ2-7; v_call: TRBV3-1; cdr3_length: 13; d_call: -; cdr3_aa: CASSQGSNYEQYF; cdr3_nt: TGTGCCAGCAGCCAGGGCAGCAACTACGAGCAGTACTTC
clone_size: -; j_call: TRBJ2-4; v_call: TRBV12-3/TRBV12-4; cdr3_length: 13; d_call: TRBD2; cdr3_aa: CASSTGTSDIQYF; cdr3_nt: TGTGCCAGCAGTACCGGGACTAGTGACATTCAGTACTTC
clone_size: -; j_call: TRBJ1-1; v_call: TRBV12-5; cdr3_length: 14; d_call: TRBD1; cdr3_aa: CASGLQGGSTEAFF; cdr3_nt: TGTGCTAGTGGTCTACAGGGGGGTTCTACTGAAGCTTTCTTT
clone_size: -; j_call: TRBJ2-7; v_call: TRBV6-5; cdr3_length: 15; d_call: -; cdr3_aa: CASRTSETTTYEQYF; cdr3_nt: TGTGCCAGCAGAACCAGCGAAACCACTACCTACGAGCAGTACTTC
clone_size: -; j_call: TRBJ2-3; v_call: TRBV11-3; cdr3_length: 16; d_call: -; cdr3_aa: CASSLDRDSDVYTQYF; cdr3_nt: TGTGCCAGCAGCTTAGATCGGGACTCTGACGTATATACGCAGTATTTT
clone_size: few; j_call: TRBJ2-3; v_call: TRBV5-1; cdr3_length: 14; d_call: -; cdr3_aa: CASRDGPSTDTQYF; cdr3_nt: TGCGCCAGCCGCGACGGACCCAGCACAGATACGCAGTATTTT
clone_size: -; j_call: TRBJ1-1; v_call: TRBV9; cdr3_length: 14; d_call: TRBD1; cdr3_aa: CASSGTGDGGEAFF; cdr3_nt: TGTGCCAGCAGCGGAACAGGGGACGGTGGTGAAGCTTTCTTT
clone_size: -; j_call: TRBJ2-5; v_call: TRBV7-9; cdr3_length: 15; d_call: TRBD1; cdr3_aa: CASRTGTGPPETQYF; cdr3_nt: TGTGCCAGCAGGACCGGGACAGGGCCCCCAGAGACCCAGTACTTC
clone_size: many; j_call: TRBJ1-1; v_call: TRBV12-2; cdr3_length: 15; d_call: -; cdr3_aa: CASRLRRTGNTEAFF; cdr3_nt: TGTGCAAGTCGCTTACGCCGGACAGGGAACACTGAAGCTTTCTTT
clone_size: few; j_call: TRBJ2-7; v_call: TRBV28; cdr3_length: 13; d_call: -; cdr3_aa: CASSRDTPYEQYF; cdr3_nt: TGTGCCAGCTCCAGGGATACTCCCTACGAGCAGTACTTC